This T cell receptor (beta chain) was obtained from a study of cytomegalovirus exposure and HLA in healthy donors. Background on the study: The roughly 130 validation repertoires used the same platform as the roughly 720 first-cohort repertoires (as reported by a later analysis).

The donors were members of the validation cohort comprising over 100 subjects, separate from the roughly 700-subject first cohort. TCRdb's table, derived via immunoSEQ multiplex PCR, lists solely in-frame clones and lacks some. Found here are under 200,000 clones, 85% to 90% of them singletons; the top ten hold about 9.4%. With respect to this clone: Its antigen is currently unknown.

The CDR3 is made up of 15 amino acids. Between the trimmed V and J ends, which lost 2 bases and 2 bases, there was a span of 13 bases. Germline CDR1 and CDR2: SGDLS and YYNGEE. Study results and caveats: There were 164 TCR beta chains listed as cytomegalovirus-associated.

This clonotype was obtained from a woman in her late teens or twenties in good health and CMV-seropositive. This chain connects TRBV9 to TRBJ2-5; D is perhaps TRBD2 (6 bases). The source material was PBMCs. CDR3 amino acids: CASSVGGAPQETQYF. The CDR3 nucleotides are TGTGCCAGCAGCGTGGGCGGGGCACCACAAGAGACCCAGTACTTC.